A single sample is the source of the 9 T cell receptor beta chains below, sequenced in a study of blood T cell repertoires in COVID-19. TCRdb's table, derived via immunoSEQ multiplex PCR, lists solely in-frame clones and lacks some. The sample includes 130,000 or so clones, about 91% of them seen just once. Sequencing used peripheral blood. These receptors were taken from a woman aged 55-70 years with acute or convalescent COVID-19.

CDR3 sequence: CASSLERGPGANVLTF. For the CDR3, the DNA is TGTGCCAGCAGCTTGGAAAGAGGGCCTGGGGCCAACGTCCTGACTTTC. The V call is TRBV5-4, the J call TRBJ2-6, with TRBD2 as a possible D gene (5 bases). Germline CDR1 reads SGHNT; CDR2 reads YYREEE (reference sequence). The CDR3 runs to 16 residues. V lost 0 bases and J lost 2, with 9 bases in between.

Of note for this clone: This may be a read error: a much more frequent sequence differs by one nucleotide. This chain joins TRBV7-3 and TRBJ2-5; 8 nucleotides line up with TRBD1. The CDR3 sequence is 13 residues long. Per germline, CDR1 SGHTA and CDR2 FQGTGA. J was trimmed by 5 bases and V by 3 bases; bases with no gene match: 2. The CDR3: CASSFTGGETQYF. The CDR3 nucleotides read TGTGCCAGCAGCTTTACAGGGGGTGAGACCCAGTACTTC.

This sequence joins TRBV18 and TRBJ1-2, with D possibly being TRBD1 (5 bases). From germline, CDR1 is KGHSH and CDR2 LQKENI. V gave up 4 bases and J gave up 1 base, with 13 bases separating them. This CDR3 has 15 amino acids. The DNA of the CDR3 is TGTGCCAGCTCACGGTCGGGGGATTATAACTATGGCTACACCTTC. Translating gives CASSRSGDYNYGYTF.

The chain couples TRBV28 to TRBJ1-2; no clear D. The CDR3 has 15 residues. Trimming pared 2 bases from V and 8 bases from J, leaving 18 bases between. From germline, CDR1 is MDHEN and CDR2 SYDVKM. CDR3 sequence reads: CASSLDYGNLRGYTF. The CDR3 bases are TGTGCCAGCAGTTTAGATTACGGGAACTTGAGGGGCTACACCTTC.

The chain is built from TRBV4-2 and TRBJ1-2; 9 bases are a match to TRBD1. CDR3 length equals 14 residues. With 3 bases clipped from V and 11 bases from J, the junction kept 10 bases outside the gene matches. In germline, CDR1 is LGHNA, CDR2 YNFKEQ. The CDR3 DNA sequence: TGTGCCAGCAGCCATTCCCGGGACAGGGCAGTATACACCTTC. Translated: CASSHSRDRAVYTF.

V usage is TRBV2 and J usage is TRBJ2-1; 8 bases line up with TRBD1. J lost 8 bases, V lost 8 bases, and 8 bases had no gene match. CDR3 size: 13 residues. The germline gives CDR1 SNHLY, CDR2 FYNNEI. DNA for the CDR3: TGTGCCAGCTCTCGGACAGGGATCGATGAGCAGTTCTTC. As protein: CASSRTGIDEQFF.

The genes are TRBV19 and TRBJ1-1, with D uncertain. Looked up from germline, CDR1 is LNHDA and CDR2 is SQIVND (reference sequence). This CDR3 has 12 amino acids. The ends were cut back, 10 bases at V and 1 base at J, with 10 bases in the middle. For the CDR3, the DNA is TGTGCCACGCAACCAGGGAACACTGAAGCTTTCTTT. It encodes CATQPGNTEAFF.

This clone was picked up a small number of times. Here the CDR3 reads CASSQGSIDNYGYTF. For the CDR3, the DNA is TGTGCCAGCAGCCAAGGGAGCATAGATAACTATGGCTACACCTTC. The chain has TRBV3-1 (or the pseudogene TRBV3-2) and TRBJ1-2; no clear D gene. The V gene's germline CDR1 is LGHDT and CDR2 YNNKEL (reference sequence). The CDR3 has 15 residues. Trimming removed 1 base at V and 1 base at J, with 10 bases between.

The J gene is TRBJ1-4, the V gene TRBV5-1, with D hard to call. There are 13 residues in the CDR3. Germline loops: CDR1 SGHRS, CDR2 YFSETQ. V was cut by 0 bases and J by 8 bases, with 8 bases left in between. CDR3: CASSLGSAEKLFF. The CDR3 DNA is TGCGCCAGCAGCTTGGGGAGTGCCGAAAAACTGTTTTTT. Combining the CDR3 with reference TRBV5-1 and TRBJ1-4 gives the whole variable domain KAGVTQTPRYLIKTRGQQVTLSCSPISGHRSVSWYQQTPGQGLQFLFEYFSETQRNKGNFPGRFSGRQFSNSRSEMNVSTLELGDSALYLCASSLGSAEKLFFGSGTQLSVL.